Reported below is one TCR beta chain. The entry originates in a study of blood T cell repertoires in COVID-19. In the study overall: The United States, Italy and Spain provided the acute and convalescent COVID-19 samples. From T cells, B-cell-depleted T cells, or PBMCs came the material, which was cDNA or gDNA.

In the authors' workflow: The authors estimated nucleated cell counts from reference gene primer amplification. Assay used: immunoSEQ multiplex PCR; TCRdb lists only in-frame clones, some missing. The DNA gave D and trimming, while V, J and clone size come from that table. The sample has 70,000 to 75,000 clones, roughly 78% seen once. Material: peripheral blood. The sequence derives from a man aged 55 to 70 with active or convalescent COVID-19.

The chain's CDR3 is CASHPTGSLNEQFF. CDR3 coding DNA: TGTGCCAGCCACCCGACAGGGTCTCTCAATGAGCAGTTCTTC. The genes are TRBV6-5 and TRBJ2-1, with 7 bases lining up with TRBD1. CDR1 MNHEY and CDR2 SVGAGI come from the germline V gene. The CDR3 is made up of 14 amino acids. J was trimmed by 6 bases and V by 8 bases; bases with no gene match: 10.